Listed below are T cell receptor beta chains from one sample, sequenced in a study of T cell repertoires in ileal Crohn's disease. Clones were sequenced by immunoSEQ multiplex PCR, and TCRdb holds only the in-frame ones, with some missing. The table lists about 62,000 clones, roughly nine tenths of them singletons. The sample taken for sequencing was ileal tissue. All receptors come from an adult with Crohn's disease. CDR3s leave out the opening cysteine and the closing phenylalanine or tryptophan. The order of the fields is clone size, J gene, V gene, CDR3 protein. Clone size is given for some rows only: seen once, a few or many times, or a class if the clone is expanded.

size: .; J: TRBJ1-5; V: TRBV29-1; CDR3: SVAENSNQPQH
size: .; J: TRBJ1-1; V: TRBV2; CDR3: ASIEDWNTEAF
size: .; J: TRBJ1-1; V: TRBV27; CDR3: ASSLSLGSGTEAF
size: few; J: TRBJ1-1; V: TRBV19; CDR3: ASSPPFSNTEAF
size: .; J: TRBJ2-7; V: TRBV7-9; CDR3: ASSLSGIFYEQY
size: .; J: TRBJ1-3; V: TRBV6-5; CDR3: ASSYSPTGAGNTIY
size: .; J: TRBJ2-2; V: TRBV27; CDR3: ASSPITTTGNTGELF
size: once; J: TRBJ2-3; V: TRBV7-6; CDR3: ASSLSPRAGGNKDTQY
size: .; J: TRBJ2-5; V: TRBV6-5; CDR3: ASSYSLSGGEETQY
size: many; J: TRBJ1-5; V: TRBV19; CDR3: ASSIDAAQVNQPQH
size: few; J: TRBJ1-5; V: TRBV6-5; CDR3: ASSQGGSNQPQH
size: .; J: TRBJ2-3; V: TRBV29-1; CDR3: SVEVNTDTQY
size: few; J: TRBJ1-2; V: TRBV21-1; CDR3: ASSKVRKGGQNGYT
size: once; J: TRBJ1-1; V: TRBV5-4; CDR3: ASSLIGGAEAF
size: .; J: TRBJ1-2; V: TRBV7-9; CDR3: ASGTRNYGYT